The present T cell receptor beta chain was sequenced within a study of control samples from healthy donors and cancer patients (dated by TCRdb to 2018 to 2020). The library was generated by the immunoSEQ multiplex PCR assay. Held by TCRdb, this immuneACCESS table contains in-frame sequences only and omits some clones. Under half of the omission traces to an unresolved V gene where checked; the cause of the rest is unknown. In this sample the table shows some 130,000 clones, 88% of which occur a single time. 8.5% to 9.5% of the sample is taken by the ten largest. CDR1 and CDR2 are read off the germline V gene as SGHRS and YFSETQ. The CDR3 runs 17 residues from the cysteine to the phenylalanine. Only the CDR3 region is kept as DNA, spanning 51 bases read in frame from base 1. Trimming accounts for 1 base at V and 6 bases at J, while the number of junction bases matched to no gene is 11. A remark on this clone: Its antigen is still unknown. It has no much larger one-base neighbor in the sample; base qualities were not kept.

The receptor was derived from a woman in her twenties or thirties in good health. The V and J genes are TRBV5-1 and TRBJ1-4, with 8 bases matching TRBD1. Specimen: blood. Here the CDR3 is given as CASSLRPTGEVDEKLFF. The nucleotides are TGCGCCAGCAGCTTGAGGCCGACAGGGGAGGTTGATGAAAAACTGTTTTTT.